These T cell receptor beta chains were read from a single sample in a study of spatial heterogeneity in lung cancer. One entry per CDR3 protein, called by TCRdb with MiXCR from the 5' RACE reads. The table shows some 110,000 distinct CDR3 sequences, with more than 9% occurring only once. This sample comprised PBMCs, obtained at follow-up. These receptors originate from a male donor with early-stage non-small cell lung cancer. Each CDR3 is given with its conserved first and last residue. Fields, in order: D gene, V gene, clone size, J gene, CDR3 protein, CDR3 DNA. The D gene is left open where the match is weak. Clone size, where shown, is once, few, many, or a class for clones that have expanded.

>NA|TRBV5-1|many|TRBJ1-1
CASRSGNTEAFF
TGCGCCAGCAGGTCGGGGAACACTGAAGCTTTCTTT
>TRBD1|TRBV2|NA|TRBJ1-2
CASSSKRTGHGGGYTF
TGTGCCAGCAGCTCTAAAAGGACAGGGCACGGGGGCGGCTACACCTTC
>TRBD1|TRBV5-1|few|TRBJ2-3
CASRGAGGATDTQYF
TGCGCCAGCAGAGGGGCAGGGGGCGCAACGGATACGCAGTATTTT
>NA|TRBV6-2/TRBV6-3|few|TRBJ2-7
CASSWLRVTYEQYF
TGTGCCAGCAGTTGGTTGAGGGTTACCTACGAGCAGTACTTC
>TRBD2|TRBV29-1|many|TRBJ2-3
CSGGTSGGTQYF
TGCAGCGGAGGGACTAGCGGGGGAACGCAGTATTTT
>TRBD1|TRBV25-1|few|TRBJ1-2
CASSGQGESYGYTF
TGTGCCAGCTCGGGACAGGGAGAGAGCTATGGCTACACCTTC
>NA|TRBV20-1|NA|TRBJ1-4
CSARYPGGRTNEKLFF
TGCAGTGCTAGATATCCTGGTGGGAGGACTAATGAAAAACTGTTTTTT
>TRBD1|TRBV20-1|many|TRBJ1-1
CSAFETGGGTEAFF
TGCAGTGCCTTTGAAACAGGGGGAGGGACTGAAGCTTTCTTT
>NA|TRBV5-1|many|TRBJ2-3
CASSKDQATDTQYF
TGCGCCAGCAGCAAAGATCAGGCGACAGATACGCAGTATTTT
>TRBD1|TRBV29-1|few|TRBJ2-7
CSVERGQGAKVEQYF
TGCAGCGTTGAGAGGGGGCAGGGGGCGAAGGTCGAGCAGTACTTC
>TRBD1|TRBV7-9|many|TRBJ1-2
CASSYDRVLNYGYTF
TGTGCCAGCAGCTACGACAGGGTCCTTAACTATGGCTACACCTTC
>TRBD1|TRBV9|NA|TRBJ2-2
CASSVRDRGTGELFF
TGTGCCAGCAGCGTCCGGGACAGGGGAACCGGGGAGCTGTTTTTT
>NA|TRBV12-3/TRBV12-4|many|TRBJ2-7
CASSLARSYEQYF
TGTGCCAGCAGTTTGGCGAGGAGCTACGAGCAGTACTTC
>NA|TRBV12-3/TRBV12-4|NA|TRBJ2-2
CASMRIFGELFF
TGTGCCAGCATGAGAATATTTGGGGAGCTGTTTTTT
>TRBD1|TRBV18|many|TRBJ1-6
CASSPATGGNSPLHF
TGTGCCAGCTCACCAGCGACAGGGGGGAATTCACCCCTCCACTTT
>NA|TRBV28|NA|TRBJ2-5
CASSFRGRRETQYF
TGTGCCAGCAGTTTCCGGGGGCGACGGGAGACCCAGTACTTC
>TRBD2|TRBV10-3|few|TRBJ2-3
CAITSKLAGGTDTQYF
TGTGCCATCACCTCCAAACTAGCGGGGGGCACAGATACGCAGTATTTT
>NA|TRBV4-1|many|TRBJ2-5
CASSLGPETQYF
TGCGCCAGCAGCTTGGGACCGGAGACCCAGTACTTC
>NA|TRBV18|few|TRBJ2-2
CASSPTPGELFF
TGTGCCAGCTCACCAACGCCCGGGGAGCTGTTTTTT
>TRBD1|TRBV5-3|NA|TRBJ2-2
CARSPGTGYTGELFF
TGTGCCAGAAGCCCAGGGACAGGGTACACCGGGGAGCTGTTTTTT
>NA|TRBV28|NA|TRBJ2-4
CASSLFKGNIQYF
TGTGCCAGCAGTTTATTTAAGGGAAACATTCAGTACTTC
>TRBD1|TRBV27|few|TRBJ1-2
CASGTANYYGYTF
TGTGCCAGCGGGACAGCAAACTACTATGGCTACACCTTC
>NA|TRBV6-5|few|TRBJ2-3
CASSLRVADTQYF
TGTGCCAGCAGTCTCCGGGTTGCAGATACGCAGTATTTT
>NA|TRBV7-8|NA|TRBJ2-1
CASSRERRVQSYNEQFF
TGTGCCAGCAGCAGGGAGCGTAGGGTTCAGTCCTACAATGAGCAGTTCTTC
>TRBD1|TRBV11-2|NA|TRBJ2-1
CASSPRTGGYYNEQFF
TGTGCCAGCAGCCCCAGGACAGGGGGATATTACAATGAGCAGTTCTTC
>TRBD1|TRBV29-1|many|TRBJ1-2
CSVKQGYDYGYTF
TGCAGCGTAAAACAGGGGTATGACTATGGCTACACCTTC
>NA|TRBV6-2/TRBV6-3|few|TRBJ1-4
CASSYRLSEKLFF
TGTGCCAGCAGTTACCGGCTTAGTGAAAAACTGTTTTTT
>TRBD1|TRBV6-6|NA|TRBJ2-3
CASTFTGVGTDTQYF
TGTGCCAGCACTTTTACAGGGGTTGGCACAGATACGCAGTATTTT
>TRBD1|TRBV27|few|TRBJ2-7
CASSFGTGAYEQYF
TGTGCCAGCAGTTTTGGGACAGGGGCGTATGAGCAGTACTTC
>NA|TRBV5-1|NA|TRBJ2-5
CASSLATRQETQYF
TGCGCCAGCAGCTTGGCGACAAGACAAGAGACCCAGTACTTC
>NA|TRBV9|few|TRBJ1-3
CASSSSTGFSGNTIYF
TGTGCCAGCAGTTCCTCTACAGGTTTCTCTGGAAACACCATATATTTT
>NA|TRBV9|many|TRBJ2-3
CASSDGTTRYTQYF
TGTGCCAGCAGCGATGGGACAACGCGGTATACGCAGTATTTT
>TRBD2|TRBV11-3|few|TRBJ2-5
CASSLDGSGGHPRSVTQYF
TGTGCCAGCAGCTTAGATGGTAGCGGGGGTCACCCGAGGAGTGTGACCCAGTACTTC
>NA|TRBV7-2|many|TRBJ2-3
CASSLMGVLTDTQYF
TGTGCCAGCAGCTTAATGGGGGTCCTGACAGATACGCAGTATTTT
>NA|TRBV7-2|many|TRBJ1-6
CASRPGAGQVNSPLHF
TGTGCCAGCAGACCAGGGGCGGGGCAAGTAAATTCACCCCTCCACTTT
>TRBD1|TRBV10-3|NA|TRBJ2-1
CAINTGTGTNNEQFF
TGTGCCATCAACACCGGGACAGGGACAAACAATGAGCAGTTCTTC
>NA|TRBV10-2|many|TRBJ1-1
CASSDGVEAFF
TGCGCCAGCAGTGACGGAGTTGAAGCTTTCTTT
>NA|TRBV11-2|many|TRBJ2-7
CASSLYDYEQYF
TGTGCCAGCAGCCTCTATGACTACGAGCAGTACTTC
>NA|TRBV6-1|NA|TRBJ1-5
CASSEALSGQPQHF
TGTGCCAGCAGTGAAGCCCTCTCGGGTCAGCCCCAGCATTTT
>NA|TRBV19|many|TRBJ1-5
CASSIGQPQHF
TGTGCCAGTAGTATAGGTCAGCCCCAGCATTTT